The following is a TCR beta chain sequence with its context. Its antigen is currently unknown. These data belong to a study of T-cell memory formation after mild COVID-19. Background on the study: TCR clusters were mostly confined to one donor each.

Study-wide points: Confirmation was lacking for SARS-CoV-2 specificity of second-wave clones that peaked on day 37. CD4/CD8 balance characterized clones contracting day 15 to 85, and CD4+ skew characterized later expanders. Mostly located in CM and EM were contracting CD4+ clones, with contracting CD8+ clones located in EMRA.

A single record per CDR3 protein comes from TCRdb applying MiXCR to the 5' RACE reads. The sample has 350,000 or so distinct CDR3 sequences, 20% to 25% seen once. The CDR3 is made up of 14 amino acids. Germline CDR1 SGHAT, CDR2 FQDESV (reference sequence). With V trimmed by 8 bases and J by 8 bases, 12 bases remained unmatched. V gene TRBV11-1 combines with J gene TRBJ2-1; TRBD1 matches at 7 bases. The sequenced sample was PBMCs or a T cell subset sorted from them (not recorded which). This clonotype originated in a young man who had mild COVID-19 (a few samples of this study predate the infection). Cell type and time point are not known. CDR3 bases: TGTGCCAGCGAGGCACTGCTAGGGGGCCATGAGCAGTTCTTC. As protein: CASEALLGGHEQFF. Complete variable domain (other parts from reference TRBV11-1 and TRBJ2-1): EAEVAQSPRYKITEKSQAVAFWCDPISGHATLYWYRQILGQGPELLVQFQDESVVDDSQLPKDRFSAERLKGVDSTLKIQPAELGDSAMYLCASEALLGGHEQFFGPGTRLTVL.